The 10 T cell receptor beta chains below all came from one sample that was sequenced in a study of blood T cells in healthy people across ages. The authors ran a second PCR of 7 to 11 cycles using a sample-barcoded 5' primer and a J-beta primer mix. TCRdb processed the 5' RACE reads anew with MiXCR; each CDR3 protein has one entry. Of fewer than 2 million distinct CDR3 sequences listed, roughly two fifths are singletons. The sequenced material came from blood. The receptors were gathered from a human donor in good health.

The CDR3 is CASSKAVWGRYTEAFF. In DNA, the CDR3 is TGTGCCAGCAGCAAGGCGGTATGGGGTCGGTACACTGAAGCTTTCTTT. The chain is built from TRBV21-1 and TRBJ1-1. TRBV21-1 is a recognized pseudogene. The CDR3 consists of 16 residues.

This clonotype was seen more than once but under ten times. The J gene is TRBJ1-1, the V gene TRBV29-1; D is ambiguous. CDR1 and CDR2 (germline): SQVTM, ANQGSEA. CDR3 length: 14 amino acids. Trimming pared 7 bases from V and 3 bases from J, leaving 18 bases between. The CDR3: CSAKRLTWDTEAFF. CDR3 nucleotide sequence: TGCAGCGCCAAGCGCCTAACCTGGGACACTGAAGCTTTCTTT.

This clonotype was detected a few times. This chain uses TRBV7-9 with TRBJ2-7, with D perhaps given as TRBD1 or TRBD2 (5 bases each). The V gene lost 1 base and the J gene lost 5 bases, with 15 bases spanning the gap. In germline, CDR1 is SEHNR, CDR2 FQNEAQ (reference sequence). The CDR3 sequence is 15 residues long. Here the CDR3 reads CASSLGQGVIHEQYF. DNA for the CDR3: TGTGCCAGCAGCTTAGGTCAGGGAGTAATTCACGAGCAGTACTTC. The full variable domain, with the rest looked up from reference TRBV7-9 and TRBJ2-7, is DTGVSQNPRHKITKRGQNVTFRCDPISEHNRLYWYRQTLGQGPEFLTYFQNEAQLEKSRLLSDRFSAERPKGSFSTLEIQRTEQGDSAMYLCASSLGQGVIHEQYFGPGTRLTVT.

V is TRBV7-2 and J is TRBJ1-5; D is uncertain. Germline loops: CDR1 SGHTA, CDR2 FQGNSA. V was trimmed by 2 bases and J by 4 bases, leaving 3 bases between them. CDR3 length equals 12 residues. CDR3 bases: TGTGCCAGCAGCTTAAAAAATCAGCCCCAGCATTTT. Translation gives CASSLKNQPQHF.

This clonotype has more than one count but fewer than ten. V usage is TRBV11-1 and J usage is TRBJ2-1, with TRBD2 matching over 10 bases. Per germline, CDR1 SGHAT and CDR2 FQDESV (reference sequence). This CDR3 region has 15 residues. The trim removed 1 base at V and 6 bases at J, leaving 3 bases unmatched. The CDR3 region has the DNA TGTGCCAGCAGCTTAGGAGGGACTAGCGTCAATGAGCAGTTCTTC. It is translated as CASSLGGTSVNEQFF.

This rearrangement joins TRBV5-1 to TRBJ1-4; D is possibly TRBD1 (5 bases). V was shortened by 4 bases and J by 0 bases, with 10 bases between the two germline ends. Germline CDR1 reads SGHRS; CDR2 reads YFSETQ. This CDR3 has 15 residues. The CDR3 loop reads CASSGQGSTNEKLFF. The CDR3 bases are TGCGCCAGCAGCGGTCAGGGCTCAACTAATGAAAAACTGTTTTTT.

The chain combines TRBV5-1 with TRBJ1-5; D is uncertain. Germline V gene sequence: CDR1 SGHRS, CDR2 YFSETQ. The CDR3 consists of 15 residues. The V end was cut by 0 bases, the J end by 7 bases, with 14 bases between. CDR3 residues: CASSLGAALEQPQHF. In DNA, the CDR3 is TGCGCCAGCAGCTTGGGGGCGGCCTTGGAACAGCCCCAGCATTTT.

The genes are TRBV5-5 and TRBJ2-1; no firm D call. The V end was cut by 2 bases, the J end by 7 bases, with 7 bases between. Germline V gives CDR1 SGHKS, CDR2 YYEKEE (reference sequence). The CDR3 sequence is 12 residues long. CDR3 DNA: TGTGCCAGCAGCTTCAAATGGAATGAGCAGTTCTTC. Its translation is CASSFKWNEQFF.

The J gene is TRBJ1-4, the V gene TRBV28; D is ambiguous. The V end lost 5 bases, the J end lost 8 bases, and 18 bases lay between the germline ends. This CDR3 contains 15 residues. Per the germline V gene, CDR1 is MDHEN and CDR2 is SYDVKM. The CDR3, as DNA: TGTGCCAGCAGTGATCGCGGGAACCTTAAAGAAAAACTGTTTTTT. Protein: CASSDRGNLKEKLFF.

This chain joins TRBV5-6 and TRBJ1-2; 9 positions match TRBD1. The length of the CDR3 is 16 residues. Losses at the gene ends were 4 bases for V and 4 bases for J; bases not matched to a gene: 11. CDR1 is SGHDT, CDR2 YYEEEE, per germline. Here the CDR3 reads CASSPDGTGGSYGYTF. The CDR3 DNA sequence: TGTGCCAGCAGCCCGGACGGAACAGGGGGCAGCTATGGCTACACCTTC.